The 5 T cell receptor beta chains listed next were all sequenced from one sample in a study of cytomegalovirus exposure and HLA in healthy donors. Use of 60 Vbeta and 13 Jbeta primers characterized the PCR. The table came from immunoSEQ multiplex PCR; TCRdb's copy has only in-frame clones and leaves some out. The sample lists 50,000 or so clones; around 80% were seen once. What was sequenced was PBMCs. All receptors derive from a boy aged 5 to 17 in good health and CMV-seropositive.

This sequence joins TRBV5-4 and TRBJ2-7, with 10 bases matching TRBD1. The trim removed 4 bases at V and 1 base at J, leaving 5 bases unmatched. Germline V gene lookup returns CDR1 SGHNT and CDR2 YYREEE (reference sequence). The CDR3 runs 15 residues. The CDR3 region is CASSPPGQGSYEQYF. CDR3 DNA: TGTGCCAGCAGCCCCCCGGGACAGGGGTCCTACGAGCAGTACTTC.

The V and J genes are TRBV7-9 and TRBJ2-1; 8 positions match TRBD1. There are 15 residues in the CDR3. Germline V gene data show CDR1 as SEHNR and CDR2 as FQNEAQ (reference sequence). J gave up 6 bases and V 2 bases, and 6 bases lay outside the gene matches. CDR3 DNA: TGTGCCAGCAGCTTACCAGGGGGCGTATTCAATGAGCAGTTCTTC. This sequence encodes CASSLPGGVFNEQFF.

The chain couples TRBV5-6 to TRBJ2-7; TRBD1 aligns across 11 bases. V was clipped by 1 base and J by 3 bases; unmatched bases: 6. CDR3 length: 16 amino acids. Germline CDR1 reads SGHDT; CDR2 reads YYEEEE. This chain's CDR3 is CASSLPPGQGDYEQYF. The CDR3 nucleotides read TGTGCCAGCAGCTTGCCACCGGGACAGGGGGACTACGAGCAGTACTTC. Looking up the rest from reference TRBV5-6 and TRBJ2-7 gives the full variable domain: DAGVTQSPTHLIKTRGQQVTLRCSPKSGHDTVSWYQQALGQGPQFIFQYYEEEERQRGNFPDRFSGHQFPNYSSELNVNALLLGDSALYLCASSLPPGQGDYEQYFGPGTRLTVT.

This rearrangement joins TRBV9 to TRBJ2-1, with D maybe TRBD2 (5 bases). The V gene's germline CDR1 is SGDLS and CDR2 YYNGEE. The germline V and J ends were trimmed by 0 bases and 0 bases, with 19 bases remaining between them. The CDR3 spans 19 residues. CDR3 region: CASSVERRGGLSSYNEQFF. The CDR3 DNA reads TGTGCCAGCAGCGTAGAGCGGCGAGGAGGCCTAAGCTCCTACAATGAGCAGTTCTTC.

The rearrangement joins TRBV6-5 to TRBJ1-1; D call uncertain. Germline assignment: CDR1 MNHEY and CDR2 SVGAGI. The ends were cut back, 2 bases at V and 0 bases at J, with 7 bases in the middle. This CDR3 spans 14 amino acids. The CDR3 nucleotides are TGTGCCAGCAGTTACGGCCCGATGAACACTGAAGCTTTCTTT. Its protein product is CASSYGPMNTEAFF.